Following are 20 T cell receptor beta chains from one sample sequenced in a study of T cells in Graves' hyperthyroidism and ophthalmopathy. Researchers took RNA transcripts and amplified the TCR beta CDR3 regions from them. In the first-round RT-PCR of the TCR CDR3, the HTBI primer set was used. TCRdb analysed the multiplex PCR reads with MiXCR anew, one entry per CDR3 protein. The sample lists 300,000 to 400,000 distinct CDR3 sequences; 14% were seen once. The sample consisted of blood. The receptors stem from a woman aged 30 to 39 with Graves' hyperthyroidism.

This clonotype has only a few counts. The CDR3 region is CASITGANVLTF. The CDR3 DNA reads as TGCGCCAGCATAACTGGGGCCAACGTCCTGACTTTC. The J gene is TRBJ2-6, the V gene TRBV10-2; D remains unclear. The CDR3 contains 12 residues. V lost 7 bases, J lost 2 bases, and 3 bases lay in between. The germline V gene has CDR1 WSHSY and CDR2 SAAADI.

The chain links TRBV14 to TRBJ2-5, with TRBD2 matching over 11 bases. V shed 4 bases, J shed 3 bases, and the junction held 1 base outside the gene matches. Per germline, CDR1 SGHDN and CDR2 FVKESK. The CDR3 length is 14 residues. As DNA, the CDR3 is TGTGCCAGCAGCCTGACTAGCGGGAAAGAGACCCAGTACTTC. Residues: CASSLTSGKETQYF.

The chain couples TRBV4-1 to TRBJ1-5, with D maybe TRBD1 (5 bases). Trimming stripped 4 bases from V and 4 bases from J, with 20 bases between. The CDR3 runs 17 residues. The V gene's germline CDR1 is MGHRA and CDR2 YSYEKL. The CDR3 loop is CASSPPTLGANNQPQHF. The CDR3, as DNA: TGCGCCAGCAGCCCACCCACCCTTGGGGCCAATAATCAGCCCCAGCATTTT.

This clonotype showed up many times. The rearrangement uses TRBV2 and TRBJ1-1; D is possibly TRBD1 (5 bases). V was shortened by 0 bases and J by 10 bases, with 15 bases between the two germline ends. Germline V gene data show CDR1 as SNHLY and CDR2 as FYNNEI. The CDR3 spans 14 residues. The DNA for the CDR3 is TGTGCCAGCAGTGAAGCTAGGGGCTTTGTCTTAGCTTTCTTT. It specifies CASSEARGFVLAFF.

This clonotype was seen a few times. This sequence joins TRBV30 and TRBJ2-1; D may be TRBD2 (7 bases). The CDR3 loop spans 15 amino acids. Germline CDR1 GTSNPN, CDR2 SVGIG (reference sequence). V was cut by 5 bases and J by 3 bases, with 17 bases left in between. Written as DNA, the CDR3 is TGTGCCTGGGACGGTGAGGGGGGGCTCTACAATGAGCAGTTCTTC. It translates to CAWDGEGGLYNEQFF.

This clonotype showed up many times. The CDR3 DNA is TGCAGTGCTGGTACTGCCACCTACGAGCAGTACTTC. This sequence encodes CSAGTATYEQYF. The rearrangement links TRBV20-1 to TRBJ2-7; no clear D. Trimming shortened V by 5 bases and J by 2 bases, and 10 bases separated the two germline ends. Germline CDR1 DFQATT, CDR2 SNEGSKA (reference sequence). There are 12 residues in the CDR3.

In its sample, this clonotype was seen a few times. The chain uses TRBV24-1 and TRBJ2-7; D ambiguous. Germline V lookup: CDR1 KGHDR, CDR2 SFDVKD. V lost 12 bases to trimming and J lost 2 bases, with 13 bases between them. The CDR3 loop spans 12 amino acids. CDR3 DNA: TGTGCCTCCGCCTCTGGACCCTACGAGCAGTACTTC. Protein: CASASGPYEQYF.

As DNA, the CDR3 is TGTGCCAGTAGTACGGGCTATGGGACAACGAACTACAATGAGCAGTTCTTC. Its protein product is CASSTGYGTTNYNEQFF. J is TRBJ2-1 and V is TRBV19; tentatively, D is TRBD1 (6 bases). Trimming cost V 4 bases and J 3 bases, with 19 bases left between them. This CDR3 has 17 amino acids. Germline V gene sequence: CDR1 LNHDA, CDR2 SQIVND (reference sequence).

This clonotype has a count of ten or more. The rearrangement joins TRBV15 to TRBJ2-1; TRBD1 agrees at 9 bases. This CDR3 contains 16 residues. CDR1 LNHNV and CDR2 YYDKDF come from the germline V gene (reference sequence). The V gene end was trimmed by 0 bases and the J gene end by 8 bases; junction bases not matched to a gene: 8. In DNA, the CDR3 is TGTGCCACCAGCAGAGATCCGGGACAGGGTTTTGATGAGCAGTTCTTC. Protein sequence: CATSRDPGQGFDEQFF.

The rearrangement links TRBV3-1 to TRBJ2-1; 8 bases line up with TRBD2. V trimming: 1 base; J trimming: 4 bases; junction bases outside the gene matches: 6. The CDR3 covers 16 residues. Germline assignment: CDR1 LGHDT and CDR2 YNNKEL (reference sequence). CDR3 residues: CASSQGGSGKYNEQFF. In DNA form, the CDR3 reads TGTGCCAGCAGCCAAGGAGGTAGCGGGAAGTACAATGAGCAGTTCTTC.

The J gene is TRBJ1-5, the V gene TRBV5-1, with TRBD1 identical over 10 bases. There are 13 residues in the CDR3. Germline V CDR1 and CDR2: SGHRS, YFSETQ. V shed 10 bases and J 8 bases; nucleotides not matched to a gene: 9. CDR3 sequence (DNA): TGCGCCGGACGACAGGGGGCGAGGGAGCCCCAGCATTTT. Protein product: CAGRQGAREPQHF.

This clonotype was seen ten or more times. The rearrangement uses TRBV10-3 and TRBJ2-5; TRBD2 matches 15 bases. The V gene end was trimmed by 6 bases and the J gene end by 5 bases; junction bases not matched to a gene: 10. Germline-derived CDR1 and CDR2 are ENHRY and SYGVKD. The CDR3 has 17 amino acids. CDR3 bases: TGTGCCATCAGGAGGGGACTAGCGGGAGGAGTGGGGGAGACCCAGTACTTC. It is translated as CAIRRGLAGGVGETQYF.

The chain couples TRBV29-1 to TRBJ1-1; D call uncertain. Trimming left V 6 bases short and J 0 bases short, with 8 bases between. The CDR3 has 12 amino acids. The germline V gene encodes CDR1 SQVTM and CDR2 ANQGSEA. CDR3 in DNA: TGCAGCGTGAAGGTGTTGAACACTGAAGCTTTCTTT. It translates to CSVKVLNTEAFF. The full variable domain, its missing parts supplied by reference TRBV29-1 and TRBJ1-1, is SAVISQKPSRDICQRGTSLTIQCQVDSQVTMMFWYRQQPGQSLTLIATANQGSEATYESGFVIDKFPISRPNLTFSTLTVSNMSPEDSSIYLCSVKVLNTEAFFGQGTRLTVV.

This clonotype has at least ten counts. The genes are TRBV7-9 and TRBJ2-7, with D uncertain. CDR1 is SEHNR, CDR2 FQNEAQ, per germline (reference sequence). V lost 1 base to trimming and J lost 5 bases, with 12 bases between them. This CDR3 spans 14 amino acids. The CDR3: CASSLVPDTDEQYF. Written as DNA, the CDR3 is TGTGCCAGCAGCTTAGTTCCAGACACTGACGAGCAGTACTTC. Filled out from reference TRBV7-9 and TRBJ2-7, the complete variable domain reads DTGVSQNPRHKITKRGQNVTFRCDPISEHNRLYWYRQTLGQGPEFLTYFQNEAQLEKSRLLSDRFSAERPKGSFSTLEIQRTEQGDSAMYLCASSLVPDTDEQYFGPGTRLTVT.

This clonotype came up many times. V usage is TRBV7-2 and J usage is TRBJ2-1; D gene unclear. The germline V and J ends were trimmed by 5 bases and 4 bases, with 12 bases remaining between them. Looked up from germline, CDR1 is SGHTA and CDR2 is FQGNSA. This CDR3 is 14 amino acids long. The CDR3 DNA follows: TGTGCCAGCAGCGCATTAACCGCATACAATGAGCAGTTCTTC. This codes for CASSALTAYNEQFF.

V is TRBV6-5 and J is TRBJ1-3; a weak D match, TRBD1 (5 bases). V was cut by 0 bases and J by 3 bases, with 6 bases left in between. This CDR3 has 14 residues. In germline, CDR1 is MNHEY, CDR2 SVGAGI. The CDR3: CASSYSQGGNTIYF. The CDR3, as DNA: TGTGCCAGCAGTTACTCTCAGGGTGGAAACACCATATATTTT.

This clonotype turned up a few times. This CDR3 fails to terminate in the conserved phenylalanine or tryptophan, so it likely reflects a read error. V and J are TRBV20-1 and TRBJ2-3, with no clear D. Germline CDR1 and CDR2: DFQATT and SNEGSKA (reference sequence). V dropped 6 bases and J dropped 3 bases, with 22 bases sitting between them. The CDR3 spans 16 residues. CDR3 nucleotide sequence: TGCAGTGCAGGCGGAAGAACAGAAGCGATAACAGATACGCAGTATCTT. Residues: CSAGGRTEAITDTQYL.

Ten or more counts support this clonotype. The chain joins TRBV12-3 or TRBV12-4 to TRBJ2-1, with unresolved D. The CDR3 has 12 residues. The ends were cut back, 2 bases at V and 6 bases at J, with 5 bases in the middle. CDR3 region: CASSLLGNEQFF. CDR3 DNA sequence: TGTGCCAGCAGTTTATTGGGCAATGAGCAGTTCTTC.

Many counts were recorded for this clonotype. The chain couples TRBV2 to TRBJ1-2, with D possibly being TRBD1 (5 bases). With 4 bases removed from V and 4 bases from J, the gap between germline ends came to 13 bases. Germline-derived CDR1 and CDR2 are SNHLY and FYNNEI. The CDR3 consists of 14 residues. The CDR3 DNA sequence: TGTGCCAGCAGTGGGCAGGGAGGAAGCTATGGCTACACCTTC. This encodes CASSGQGGSYGYTF.

Many counts were recorded for this clonotype. The V call is TRBV20-1, the J call TRBJ2-7; D may match TRBD1 or TRBD2 (7 bases each). V lost 0 bases to trimming and J lost 0 bases, with 12 bases between them. From germline, CDR1 is DFQATT and CDR2 SNEGSKA (reference sequence). This CDR3 contains 15 residues. The CDR3 region is CSAREERDSSYEQYF. The CDR3 DNA sequence: TGCAGTGCTAGAGAGGAGCGGGACAGCTCCTACGAGCAGTACTTC.